This T cell receptor (beta chain) derives from a study of control samples from healthy donors and cancer patients. TCRdb's copy holds only in-frame clones and misses some; the assay was immunoSEQ multiplex PCR. This repertoire shows some 74,000 clones, over 90% found once; its top ten account for 2.8%. Germline V gives CDR1 MDHEN, CDR2 SYDVKM. This CDR3 has 15 amino acids. Trimming left V 8 bases short and J 0 bases short, with 16 bases between. The chain uses TRBV28 and TRBJ1-2; weak D call: TRBD1 (6 bases). The sequencing sample was made of blood. This sequence was found in a woman aged 25 to 39 in good health. This chain's CDR3 is CASGTPGFANYGYTF. In DNA, the CDR3 is TGTGCCAGCGGGACACCCGGTTTCGCTAACTATGGCTACACCTTC.